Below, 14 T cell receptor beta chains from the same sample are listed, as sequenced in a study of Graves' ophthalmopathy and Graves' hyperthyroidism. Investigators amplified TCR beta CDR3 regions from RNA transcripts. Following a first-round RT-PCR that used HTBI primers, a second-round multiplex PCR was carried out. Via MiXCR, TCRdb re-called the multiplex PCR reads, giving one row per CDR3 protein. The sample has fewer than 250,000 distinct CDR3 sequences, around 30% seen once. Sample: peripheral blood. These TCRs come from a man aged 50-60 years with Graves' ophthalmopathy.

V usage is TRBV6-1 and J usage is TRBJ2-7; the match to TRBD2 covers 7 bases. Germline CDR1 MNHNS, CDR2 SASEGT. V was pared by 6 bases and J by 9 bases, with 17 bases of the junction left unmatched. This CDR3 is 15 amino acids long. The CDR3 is CASRPTGRGGPAQYF. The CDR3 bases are TGTGCCAGCAGACCCACGGGACGCGGGGGTCCAGCGCAGTACTTC.

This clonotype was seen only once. The CDR3 region is CASRSRVNTEAFF. CDR3 nucleotide sequence: TGTGCCAGCAGGTCCCGGGTGAACACTGAAGCTTTCTTT. This chain joins TRBV28 and TRBJ1-1; D unclear. The CDR3 contains 13 residues. V was clipped by 6 bases and J by 0 bases, with 8 bases between them. Germline CDR1 reads MDHEN; CDR2 reads SYDVKM.

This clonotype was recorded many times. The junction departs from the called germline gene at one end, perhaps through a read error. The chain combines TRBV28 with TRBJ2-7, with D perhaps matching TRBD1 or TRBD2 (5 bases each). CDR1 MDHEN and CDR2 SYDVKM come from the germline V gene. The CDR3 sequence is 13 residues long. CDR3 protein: CANRRDPVYAQYF. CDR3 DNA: TGTGCCAATCGCCGGGACCCCGTGTACGCGCAGTACTTC.

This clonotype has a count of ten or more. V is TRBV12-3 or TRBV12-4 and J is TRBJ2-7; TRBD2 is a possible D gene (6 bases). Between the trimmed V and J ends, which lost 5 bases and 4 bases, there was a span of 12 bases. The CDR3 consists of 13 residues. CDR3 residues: CASSPMGLYEQYF. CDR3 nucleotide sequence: TGTGCCAGCAGTCCCATGGGACTGTACGAGCAGTACTTC.

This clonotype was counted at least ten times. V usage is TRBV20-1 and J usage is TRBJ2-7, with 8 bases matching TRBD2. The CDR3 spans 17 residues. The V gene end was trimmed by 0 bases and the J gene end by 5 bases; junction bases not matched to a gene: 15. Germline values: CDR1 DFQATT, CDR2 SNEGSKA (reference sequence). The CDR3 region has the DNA TGCAGTGCTAGAGAACTCCCTGTCGCGGGAGGATTACACGAGCAGTACTTC. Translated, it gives CSARELPVAGGLHEQYF.

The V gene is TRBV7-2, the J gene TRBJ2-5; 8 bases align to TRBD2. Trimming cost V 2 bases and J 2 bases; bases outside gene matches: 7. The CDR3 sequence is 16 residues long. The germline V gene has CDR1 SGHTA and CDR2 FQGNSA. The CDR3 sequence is CASSLLTSVAQETQYF. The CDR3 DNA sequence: TGTGCCAGCAGCTTATTGACTAGCGTGGCACAAGAGACCCAGTACTTC.

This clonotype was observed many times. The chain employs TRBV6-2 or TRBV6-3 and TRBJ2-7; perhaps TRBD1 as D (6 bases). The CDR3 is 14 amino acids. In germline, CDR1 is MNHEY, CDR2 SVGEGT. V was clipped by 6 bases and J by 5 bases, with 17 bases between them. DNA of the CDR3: TGTGCCAGCAGCCCCGTGACAGGAACCCACGAGCAGTACTTC. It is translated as CASSPVTGTHEQYF.

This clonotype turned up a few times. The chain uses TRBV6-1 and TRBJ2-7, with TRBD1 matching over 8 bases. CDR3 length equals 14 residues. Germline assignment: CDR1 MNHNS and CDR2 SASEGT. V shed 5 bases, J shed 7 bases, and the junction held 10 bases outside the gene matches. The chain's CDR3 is CASSQGQGYIEQYF. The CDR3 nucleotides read TGTGCCAGCAGTCAAGGACAGGGTTATATTGAGCAGTACTTC.

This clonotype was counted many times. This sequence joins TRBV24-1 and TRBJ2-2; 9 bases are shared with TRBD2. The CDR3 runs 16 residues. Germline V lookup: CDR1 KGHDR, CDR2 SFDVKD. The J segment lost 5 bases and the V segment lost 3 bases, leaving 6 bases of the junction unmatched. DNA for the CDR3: TGTGCCACCAGTGATCCTGGACTAGCGAGAACCGGGGAGCTGTTTTTT. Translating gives CATSDPGLARTGELFF.

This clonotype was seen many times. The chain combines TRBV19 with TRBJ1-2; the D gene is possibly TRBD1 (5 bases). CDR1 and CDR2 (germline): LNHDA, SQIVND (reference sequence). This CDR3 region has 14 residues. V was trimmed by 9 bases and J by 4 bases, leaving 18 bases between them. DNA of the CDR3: TGTGCCAGCCTAGAGCGAGGGGCTTTCTATGGCTACACCTTC. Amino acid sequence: CASLERGAFYGYTF.

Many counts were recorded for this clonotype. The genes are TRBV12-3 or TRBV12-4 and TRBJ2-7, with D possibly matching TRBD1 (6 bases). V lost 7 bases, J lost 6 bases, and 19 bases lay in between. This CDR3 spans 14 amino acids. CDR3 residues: CASNTGIQVPEQYF. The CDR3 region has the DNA TGTGCCAGCAATACAGGGATCCAAGTTCCCGAGCAGTACTTC.

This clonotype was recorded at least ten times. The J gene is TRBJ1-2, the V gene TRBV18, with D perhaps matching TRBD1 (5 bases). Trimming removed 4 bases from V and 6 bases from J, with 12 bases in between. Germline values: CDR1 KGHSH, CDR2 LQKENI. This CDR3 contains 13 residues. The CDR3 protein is CASSLREIHGYTF. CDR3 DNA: TGTGCCAGCTCACTCAGGGAAATTCATGGCTACACCTTC.

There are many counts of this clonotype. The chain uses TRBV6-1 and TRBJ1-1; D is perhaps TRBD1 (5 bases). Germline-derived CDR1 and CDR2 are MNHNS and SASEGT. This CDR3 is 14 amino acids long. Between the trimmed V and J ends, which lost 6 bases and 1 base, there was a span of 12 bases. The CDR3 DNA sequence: TGTGCCAGCAGGAACACGGACACGAACACTGAAGCTTTCTTT. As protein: CASRNTDTNTEAFF.

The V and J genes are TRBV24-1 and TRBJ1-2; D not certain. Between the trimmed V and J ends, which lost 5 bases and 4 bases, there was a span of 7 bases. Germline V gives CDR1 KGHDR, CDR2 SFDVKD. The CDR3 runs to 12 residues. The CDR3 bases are TGTGCCACCAGTGGGTTGGGCTATGGCTACACCTTC. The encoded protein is CATSGLGYGYTF.